This TCR beta chain was captured in a study of T cells in Graves' hyperthyroidism and ophthalmopathy. Study summary: Peripheral blood was acquired at first diagnosis, ahead of any therapy whatsoever. Study-level points and caveats: Most clonotypes expanded in thyroid above 0.001 were likewise present in blood.

Researchers amplified the TCR beta CDR3 regions from RNA transcripts. Carried out on the TCR CDR3, a first-round RT-PCR used the HTBI primer set. Via MiXCR, TCRdb re-called the multiplex PCR reads, giving one row per CDR3 protein. This table holds some 270,000 distinct CDR3 sequences, about an eighth found once. Germline values: CDR1 SNHLY, CDR2 FYNNEI. The CDR3 runs to 14 residues. The V end was cut by 10 bases, the J end by 1 base, with 14 bases between. This clonotype was picked up many times. Its antigen is not identified. The clonotype originates from a woman aged 25 to 39 with Graves' hyperthyroidism that later progressed to Graves' ophthalmopathy. Sequencing was done on a sample of blood. The chain couples TRBV2 to TRBJ1-5; D is unresolved. Written as DNA, the CDR3 is TGTGCCATAAAGGGAGGGAGCAGCAATCAGCCCCAGCATTTT. Translating gives CAIKGGSSNQPQHF.